These T cell receptor beta chains were read from a single sample in a study of T-cell reconstitution after alpha-beta-depleted transplantation in children. Each CDR3 protein gets one entry after TCRdb re-called the PCR reads with MiXCR. The table includes nearly 350,000 distinct CDR3 sequences, 16% detected once. Material: PBMCs, mostly from graft donor cells, obtained 360 days after TCRalphabeta/CD19-depleted stem cell transplant. The receptors come from a male patient under 10 years old who had a stem cell transplant for acute lymphoblastic leukemia, so the T cells may come from the graft donor. The CDR3 runs from the conserved cysteine through the conserved F or W.

TRBJ2-3,TRBV24-1,14,CATSNSETTDTQYF
TRBJ2-7,TRBV20-1,14,CSKVLLGTAYEQYF
TRBJ2-1,TRBV7-3,16,CASSPNTGRGGIEQFF
TRBJ2-7,TRBV6-1,16,CASSRRTSGSSYEQYF
TRBJ2-7,TRBV3-1,17,CASSPEPGLAGGHEQYF
TRBJ2-1,TRBV4-1,17,CASSQDWTSGALWEQFF
TRBJ2-7,TRBV27,20,CASSLWLASGRRPVGHEQYF
TRBJ2-2,TRBV12-3/TRBV12-4,13,CASSLALTGELFF
TRBJ2-7,TRBV6-2/TRBV6-3,14,CASTTTSSAYEQYF
TRBJ2-7,TRBV9,13,CASSVGSPYEQYF
TRBJ2-1,TRBV29-1,15,CSIPPEDRTYNEQFF
TRBJ2-2,TRBV7-5,17,CISVPEASGEEGGELFF
TRBJ2-7,TRBV28,15,CASSLGGGELYEQYF
TRBJ2-2,TRBV4-3,13,CASSPARGGELFF
TRBJ2-5,TRBV9,16,CASTPSVDQRAETQYF
TRBJ1-6,TRBV2,11,CASSENTPLHF
TRBJ2-1,TRBV20-1,15,CSARDPGLAGVSQFF
TRBJ2-1,TRBV6-5,17,CASFVPKREGAYNEQFF
TRBJ2-2,TRBV3-1,14,CASSQVPSTGELFF
TRBJ1-1,TRBV4-3,13,CASSQGRGVEAFF
TRBJ2-1,TRBV7-8,17,CASSSGGGRESYNEQFF
TRBJ2-7,TRBV4-2,17,CASSQARRGTGNYEQYF
TRBJ2-7,TRBV7-2,15,CASSLEGGPGYEQYF
TRBJ1-2,TRBV20-1,13,CSARESGMHGYTF
TRBJ2-7,TRBV7-9,13,CASSLVNSYEQYF
TRBJ1-6,TRBV11-2,12,CASSFWDSPLHF
TRBJ2-2,TRBV9,16,CASSFSGASDTGELFF
TRBJ1-3,TRBV9,14,CASSGGYSGNTIYF